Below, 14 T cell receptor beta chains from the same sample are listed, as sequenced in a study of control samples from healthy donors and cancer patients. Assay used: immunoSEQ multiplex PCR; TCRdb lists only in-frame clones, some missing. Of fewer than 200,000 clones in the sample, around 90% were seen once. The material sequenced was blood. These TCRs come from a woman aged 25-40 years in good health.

The CDR3 reads CASARDRGSGANVLTF. The CDR3 nucleotides read TGTGCCAGCGCAAGGGACAGGGGATCTGGGGCCAACGTCCTGACTTTC. The rearrangement uses TRBV27 and TRBJ2-6; TRBD1 matches at 10 bases. The CDR3 loop spans 16 amino acids. The V segment lost 8 bases and the J segment 1 base; nucleotides outside the gene matches: 5. CDR1 MNHEY and CDR2 SMNVEV come from the germline V gene (reference sequence).

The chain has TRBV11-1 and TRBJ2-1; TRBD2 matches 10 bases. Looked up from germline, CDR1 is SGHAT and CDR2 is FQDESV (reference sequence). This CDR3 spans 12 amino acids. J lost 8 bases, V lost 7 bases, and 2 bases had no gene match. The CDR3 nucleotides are TGTGCCAGCACGCTAGCGGGAGATGAGCAGTTCTTC. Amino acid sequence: CASTLAGDEQFF.

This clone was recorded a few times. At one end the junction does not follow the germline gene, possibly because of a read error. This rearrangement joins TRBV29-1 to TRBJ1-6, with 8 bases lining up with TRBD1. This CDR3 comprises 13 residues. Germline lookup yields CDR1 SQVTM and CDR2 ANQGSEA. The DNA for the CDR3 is TGCAGCGGATCGACAGGGGATAATGCACCCCTCCACTTT. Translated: CSGSTGDNAPLHF.

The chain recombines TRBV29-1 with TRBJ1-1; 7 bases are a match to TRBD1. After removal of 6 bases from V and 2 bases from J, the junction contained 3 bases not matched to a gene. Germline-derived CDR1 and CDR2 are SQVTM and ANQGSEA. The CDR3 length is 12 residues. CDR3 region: CSVDRDNTEAFF. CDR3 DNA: TGCAGCGTCGACAGGGATAACACTGAAGCTTTCTTT.

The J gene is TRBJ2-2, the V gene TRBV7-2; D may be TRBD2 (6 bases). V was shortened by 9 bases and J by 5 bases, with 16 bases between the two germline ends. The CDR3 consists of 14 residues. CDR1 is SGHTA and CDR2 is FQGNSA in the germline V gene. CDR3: CARAGGFSTGELFF. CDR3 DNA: TGTGCCAGAGCGGGCGGGTTCTCGACCGGGGAGCTGTTTTTT.

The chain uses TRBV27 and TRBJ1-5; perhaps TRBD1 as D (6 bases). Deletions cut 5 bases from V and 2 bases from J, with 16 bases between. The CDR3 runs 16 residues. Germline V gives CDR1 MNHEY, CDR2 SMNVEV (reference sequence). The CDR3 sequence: CASSPDRPLGNQPQHF. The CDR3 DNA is TGTGCCAGCAGTCCCGACAGGCCCCTCGGCAATCAGCCCCAGCATTTT.

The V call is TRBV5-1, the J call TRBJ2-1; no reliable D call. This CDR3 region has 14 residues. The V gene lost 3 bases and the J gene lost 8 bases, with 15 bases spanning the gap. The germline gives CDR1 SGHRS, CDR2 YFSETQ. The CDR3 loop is CASSYYYMRDEQFF. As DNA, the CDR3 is TGCGCCAGCAGCTATTATTATATGCGCGATGAGCAGTTCTTC.

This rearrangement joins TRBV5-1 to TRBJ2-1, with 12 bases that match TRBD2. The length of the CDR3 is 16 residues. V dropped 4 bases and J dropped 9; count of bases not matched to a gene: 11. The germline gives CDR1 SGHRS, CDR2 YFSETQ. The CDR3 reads CASSPLGLAGRGEQFF. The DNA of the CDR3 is TGCGCCAGCAGCCCACTAGGACTAGCGGGACGAGGTGAGCAGTTCTTC. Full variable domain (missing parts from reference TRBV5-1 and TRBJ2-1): KAGVTQTPRYLIKTRGQQVTLSCSPISGHRSVSWYQQTPGQGLQFLFEYFSETQRNKGNFPGRFSGRQFSNSRSEMNVSTLELGDSALYLCASSPLGLAGRGEQFFGPGTRLTVL.

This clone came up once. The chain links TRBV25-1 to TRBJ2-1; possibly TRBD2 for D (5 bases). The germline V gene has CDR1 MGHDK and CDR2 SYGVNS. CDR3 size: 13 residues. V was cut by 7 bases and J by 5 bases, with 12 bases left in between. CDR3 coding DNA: TGTGCCAGCACGCTAGCCAGTCACAATGAGCAGTTCTTC. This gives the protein CASTLASHNEQFF.

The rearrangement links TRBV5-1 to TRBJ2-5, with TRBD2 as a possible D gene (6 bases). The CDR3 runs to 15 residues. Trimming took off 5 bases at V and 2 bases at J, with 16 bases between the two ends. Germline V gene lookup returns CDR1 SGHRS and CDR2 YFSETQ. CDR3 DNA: TGCGCCAGCAGGCGGATAGGCGGGACTCAAGAGACCCAGTACTTC. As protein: CASRRIGGTQETQYF.

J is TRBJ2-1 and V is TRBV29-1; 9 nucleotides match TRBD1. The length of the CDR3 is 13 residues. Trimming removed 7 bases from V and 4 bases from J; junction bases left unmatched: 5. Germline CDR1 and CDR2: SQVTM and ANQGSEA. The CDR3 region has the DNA TGCAGCGGGACAGGGGAGGGATACAATGAGCAGTTCTTC. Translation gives CSGTGEGYNEQFF.

CDR3 loop: CASSLDSGIQAFF. The CDR3 region has the DNA TGTGCCAGCAGCTTAGACTCCGGGATCCAAGCTTTCTTT. The rearrangement joins TRBV7-9 to TRBJ1-1; D is unclear. V was clipped by 1 base and J by 9 bases, with 12 bases between them. The CDR3 runs to 13 residues. Germline CDR1 reads SEHNR; CDR2 reads FQNEAQ (reference sequence).

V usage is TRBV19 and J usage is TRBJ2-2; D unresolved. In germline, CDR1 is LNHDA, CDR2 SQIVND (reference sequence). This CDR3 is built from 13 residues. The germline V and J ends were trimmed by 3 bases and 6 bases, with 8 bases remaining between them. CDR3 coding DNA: TGTGCCAGTAGTATTCCGGGTGCCGGGGAGCTGTTTTTT. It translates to CASSIPGAGELFF.

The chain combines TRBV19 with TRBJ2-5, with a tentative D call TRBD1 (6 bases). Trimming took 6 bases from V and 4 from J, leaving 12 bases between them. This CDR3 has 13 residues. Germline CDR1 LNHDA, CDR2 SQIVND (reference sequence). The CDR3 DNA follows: TGTGCCAGTAGCCCGGACAGACGAGAGACCCAGTACTTC. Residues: CASSPDRRETQYF.